These 17 T cell receptor beta chains were all obtained from the same sample, sequenced in a study of CD4+ T cells in melanoma. Repertoires were generated with immunoSEQ multiplex PCR, while TCRdb's copy carries only in-frame clones and drops some. The table has 15,000 to 20,000 clones, about 84% seen once. The sequencing sample was made of cells from a culture (not recorded whether cultured in vitro). The receptor set was obtained from a human donor with melanoma.

This chain connects TRBV4-1 to TRBJ2-1; D is uncertain. With 2 bases removed from V and 4 bases from J, the gap between germline ends came to 6 bases. The CDR3 length is 13 residues. Germline V lookup: CDR1 MGHRA, CDR2 YSYEKL. The CDR3 DNA follows: TGCGCCAGCAGCCAAAGCAGGTACAATGAGCAGTTCTTC. It yields the protein CASSQSRYNEQFF.

The CDR3 loop is CASSTPLGLGNTEAFF. CDR3 nucleotides: TGTGCCAGTAGTACCCCTCTGGGGTTGGGTAACACTGAAGCTTTCTTT. The chain employs TRBV19 and TRBJ1-1; D not resolved. This CDR3 contains 16 residues. The ends were cut back, 4 bases at V and 2 bases at J, with 17 bases in the middle. Germline V CDR1 and CDR2: LNHDA, SQIVND (reference sequence).

This clone was observed a single time. The chain couples TRBV7-2 to TRBJ1-4, with no clear D. Germline V lookup: CDR1 SGHTA, CDR2 FQGNSA. This CDR3 comprises 15 residues. Trimming stripped 2 bases from V and 1 base from J, with 8 bases between. The DNA of the CDR3 is TGTGCCAGCAGCTTACAGCCCGGAACTAATGAAAAACTGTTTTTT. It encodes CASSLQPGTNEKLFF.

This clone was found once. The gene calls are TRBV9 and TRBJ1-5; 7 bases agree with TRBD1. The CDR3 contains 15 residues. J lost 8 bases, V lost 0 bases, and 8 bases had no gene match. Looked up from germline, CDR1 is SGDLS and CDR2 is YYNGEE. CDR3 DNA sequence: TGTGCCAGCAGCGTAGGAGGGGGCAGGGGTGAGCCCCAGCATTTT. Protein: CASSVGGGRGEPQHF.

The chain uses TRBV6-5 and TRBJ1-2; 7 bases align to TRBD1. The CDR3 is 15 residues long. The ends lost 2 bases at V and 4 bases at J; junction bases unmatched: 7. CDR1 and CDR2 (germline): MNHEY, SVGAGI. The CDR3 nucleotides read TGTGCCAGCAGTTACGGCCCATCAGGGGGCTATGGCTACACCTTC. This sequence encodes CASSYGPSGGYGYTF.

In DNA, the CDR3 is TGCGCCAGCAGTGACACCGGGGGGGCTAACTATGGCTACACCTTC. This encodes CASSDTGGANYGYTF. The chain uses TRBV10-2 and TRBJ1-2; tentatively, D is TRBD1 (5 bases). The CDR3 extends over 15 amino acids. The V end lost 3 bases, the J end lost 0 bases, and 11 bases lay between the germline ends. The germline V gene has CDR1 WSHSY and CDR2 SAAADI.

The V and J genes are TRBV2 and TRBJ2-5; D ambiguous. Trimming cost V 9 bases and J 5 bases, with 13 bases left between them. The CDR3 loop spans 12 amino acids. Looked up from germline, CDR1 is SNHLY and CDR2 is FYNNEI. CDR3: CASSRYFETQYF. The CDR3 nucleotides are TGTGCCAGTTCCAGGTATTTCGAGACCCAGTACTTC.

V gene TRBV9 combines with J gene TRBJ2-1, with TRBD2 identical over 11 bases. Germline values: CDR1 SGDLS, CDR2 YYNGEE. The junction had 4 bases not matched to a gene; V was cut back by 0 bases and J by 8 bases. The CDR3 consists of 15 residues. Here the CDR3 reads CASSVVAGGLDEQFF. The CDR3, as DNA: TGTGCCAGCAGCGTAGTAGCGGGGGGGCTGGATGAGCAGTTCTTC.

The genes are TRBV15 and TRBJ2-1, with D possibly being TRBD2 (6 bases). The germline V and J ends were trimmed by 3 bases and 3 bases, with 15 bases remaining between them. This CDR3 region has 16 residues. Germline CDR1 LNHNV, CDR2 YYDKDF (reference sequence). CDR3 sequence (DNA): TGTGCCACCAGCAGGGACACGGGAGCACTCTACAATGAGCAGTTCTTC. As protein: CATSRDTGALYNEQFF.

This chain uses TRBV7-3 with TRBJ2-3; unclear D gene. This CDR3 comprises 13 residues. Looked up from germline, CDR1 is SGHTA and CDR2 is FQGTGA. V was clipped by 5 bases and J by 4 bases, with 10 bases between them. The CDR3 is CASSPNGADTQYF. CDR3 in DNA: TGTGCCAGCAGCCCCAATGGGGCAGATACGCAGTATTTT.

The V and J genes are TRBV5-1 and TRBJ2-5; the match to TRBD1 covers 8 bases. Trimming at V came to 1 base and at J to 2 bases, leaving 1 base not matched to a gene. The germline V gene encodes CDR1 SGHRS and CDR2 YFSETQ. This CDR3 contains 14 residues. The CDR3 nucleotides read TGCGCCAGCAGCTTGCGGACAGGGCAAGAGACCCAGTACTTC. Amino acids: CASSLRTGQETQYF.

This clone appeared once. The chain is built from TRBV9 and TRBJ2-5; tentatively, D is TRBD1 (6 bases). This CDR3 contains 14 residues. Germline CDR1 reads SGDLS; CDR2 reads YYNGEE. V lost 4 bases to trimming and J lost 4 bases, with 14 bases between them. DNA of the CDR3: TGTGCCAGCAGCCCCCAGGGGCTCGCAGAGACCCAGTACTTC. Its translation is CASSPQGLAETQYF.

The gene calls are TRBV7-2 and TRBJ2-7; D uncertain. The CDR3 runs to 14 residues. CDR1 and CDR2 (germline): SGHTA, FQGNSA. The ends were cut back, 2 bases at V and 4 bases at J, with 12 bases in the middle. CDR3 DNA sequence: TGTGCCAGCAGCTTAATGGGGTTAGGGTACGAGCAGTACTTC. Protein sequence: CASSLMGLGYEQYF. The full variable domain, completed using reference TRBV7-2 and TRBJ2-7, is GAGVSQSPSNKVTEKGKDVELRCDPISGHTALYWYRQSLGQGLEFLIYFQGNSAPDKSGLPSDRFSAERTGGSVSTLTIQRTQQEDSAVYLCASSLMGLGYEQYFGPGTRLTVT.

This clone was detected a few times. CDR3 in DNA: TGTGCCAGCAGCCCGAGATCGGGACCAGGGGGGACCGGGGAGCTGTTTTTT. This gives the protein CASSPRSGPGGTGELFF. The J gene is TRBJ2-2, the V gene TRBV5-4, with TRBD1 as a possible D gene (7 bases). Trimming left V 4 bases short and J 5 bases short, with 21 bases between. Germline V gives CDR1 SGHNT, CDR2 YYREEE (reference sequence). The CDR3 has 17 residues.

The chain joins TRBV19 to TRBJ1-5, with D possibly matching TRBD1 (5 bases). Trimming removed 6 bases at V and 3 bases at J, with 15 bases between. The CDR3 contains 15 residues. The germline V gene encodes CDR1 LNHDA and CDR2 SQIVND (reference sequence). CDR3 region: CASSPRWDPNQPQHF. CDR3 nucleotide sequence: TGTGCCAGTAGCCCTCGATGGGACCCCAATCAGCCCCAGCATTTT. Full variable domain (remainder filled in from reference TRBV19 and TRBJ1-5): DGGITQSPKYLFRKEGQNVTLSCEQNLNHDAMYWYRQDPGQGLRLIYYSQIVNDFQKGDIAEGYSVSREKKESFPLTVTSAQKNPTAFYLCASSPRWDPNQPQHFGDGTRLSIL.

The chain links TRBV6-6 to TRBJ2-5; weak D call: TRBD2 (5 bases). From germline, CDR1 is MNHNY and CDR2 SVGAGI (reference sequence). This CDR3 has 16 residues. The V end lost 0 bases, the J end lost 5 bases, and 16 bases lay between the germline ends. In DNA form, the CDR3 reads TGTGCCAGCAGTTACTCGGTCCGGACTCCTGGGGAGACCCAGTACTTC. Protein sequence: CASSYSVRTPGETQYF.

The chain combines TRBV7-3 with TRBJ1-6; D gene ambiguous. The germline V and J ends were trimmed by 5 bases and 7 bases, with 12 bases remaining between them. CDR3 size: 14 residues. The germline CDR1 and CDR2 sequences are SGHTA and FQGTGA. CDR3 in amino acids: CASSAFGGNSPLHF. In DNA form, the CDR3 reads TGTGCCAGCAGCGCCTTTGGAGGGAATTCACCCCTCCACTTT.